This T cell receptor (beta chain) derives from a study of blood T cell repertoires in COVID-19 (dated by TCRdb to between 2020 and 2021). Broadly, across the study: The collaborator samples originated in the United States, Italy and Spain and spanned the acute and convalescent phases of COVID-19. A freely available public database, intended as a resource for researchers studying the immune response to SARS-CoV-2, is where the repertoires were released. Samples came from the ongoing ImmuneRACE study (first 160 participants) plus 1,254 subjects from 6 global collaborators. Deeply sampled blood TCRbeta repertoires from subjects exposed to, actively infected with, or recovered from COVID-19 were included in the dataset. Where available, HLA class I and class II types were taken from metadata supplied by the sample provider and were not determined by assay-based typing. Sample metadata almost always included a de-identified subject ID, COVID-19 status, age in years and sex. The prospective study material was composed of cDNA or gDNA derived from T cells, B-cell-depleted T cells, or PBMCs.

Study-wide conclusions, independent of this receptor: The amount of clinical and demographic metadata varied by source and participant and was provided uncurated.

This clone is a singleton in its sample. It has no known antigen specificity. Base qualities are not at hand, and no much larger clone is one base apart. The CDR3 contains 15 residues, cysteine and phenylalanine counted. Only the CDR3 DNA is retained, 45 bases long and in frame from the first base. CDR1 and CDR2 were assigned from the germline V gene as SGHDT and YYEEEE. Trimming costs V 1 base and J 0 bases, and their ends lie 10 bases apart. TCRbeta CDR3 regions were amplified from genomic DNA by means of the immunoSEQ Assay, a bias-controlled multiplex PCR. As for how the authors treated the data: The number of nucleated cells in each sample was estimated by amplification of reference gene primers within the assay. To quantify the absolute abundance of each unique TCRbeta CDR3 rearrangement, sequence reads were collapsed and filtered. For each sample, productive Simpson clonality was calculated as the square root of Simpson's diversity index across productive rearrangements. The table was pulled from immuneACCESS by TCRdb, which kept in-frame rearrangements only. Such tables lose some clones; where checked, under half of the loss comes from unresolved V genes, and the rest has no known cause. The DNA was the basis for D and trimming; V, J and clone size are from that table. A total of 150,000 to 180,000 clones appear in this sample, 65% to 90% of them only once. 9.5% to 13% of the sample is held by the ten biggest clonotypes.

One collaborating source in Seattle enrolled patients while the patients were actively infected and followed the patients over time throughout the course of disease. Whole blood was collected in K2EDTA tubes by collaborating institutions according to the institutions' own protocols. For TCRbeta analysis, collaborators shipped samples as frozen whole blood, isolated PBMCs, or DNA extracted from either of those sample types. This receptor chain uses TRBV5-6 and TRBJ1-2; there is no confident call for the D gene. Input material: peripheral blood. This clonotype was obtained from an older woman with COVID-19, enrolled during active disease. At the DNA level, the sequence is TGTGCCAGCAGCTTGAGGAGGGCCGCTAACTATGGCTACACCTTC. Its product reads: CASSLRRAANYGYTF.